The 20 T cell receptor beta chains reported below all come from one sample, sequenced in a study of blood T cell repertoires in COVID-19. TCRdb keeps only in-frame clones here, not all; method: immunoSEQ multiplex PCR. The data show about 62,000 clones, around 90% seen once. What was sequenced was peripheral blood. The receptors here all came from a human donor in a cohort sampled during active COVID-19.

The rearrangement uses TRBV18 and TRBJ2-7; 10 nucleotides line up with TRBD2. J lost 5 bases, V lost 2 bases, and 6 bases had no gene match. The CDR3 totals 15 residues. Germline CDR1 KGHSH, CDR2 LQKENI. CDR3 nucleotides: TGTGCCAGCTCACCAGGTCTAGCGGGAGTCAACGAGCAGTACTTC. Translated, it gives CASSPGLAGVNEQYF.

The gene calls are TRBV7-2 and TRBJ2-7; the match to TRBD2 covers 10 bases. The CDR3 is 14 amino acids. Trimming removed 5 bases from V and 4 bases from J; junction bases left unmatched: 5. CDR1 SGHTA and CDR2 FQGNSA come from the germline V gene. This chain's CDR3 is CASSPGLAKYEQYF. Written as DNA, the CDR3 is TGTGCCAGCAGCCCGGGACTAGCGAAATACGAGCAGTACTTC.

The chain couples TRBV30 to TRBJ2-7; D is perhaps TRBD1 or TRBD2 (5 bases each). Between the trimmed V and J ends, which lost 5 bases and 2 bases, there was a span of 10 bases. Germline V gene lookup returns CDR1 GTSNPN and CDR2 SVGIG (reference sequence). The CDR3 has 12 amino acids. The CDR3 sequence: CAWGGRAYEQYF. CDR3 bases: TGTGCCTGGGGAGGCAGGGCCTACGAGCAGTACTTC.

The rearrangement joins TRBV4-3 to TRBJ2-5, with D hard to call. In germline, CDR1 is LGHNA, CDR2 YSLEER. The length of the CDR3 is 16 residues. Between the trimmed V and J ends, which lost 0 bases and 4 bases, there was a span of 15 bases. In DNA, the CDR3 is TGCGCCAGCAGCCAAGATGCCGCTTCCCGAGGAGAGACCCAGTACTTC. This codes for CASSQDAASRGETQYF.

CDR3: CASSQGLLYEQYF. The CDR3 bases are TGTGCCAGCAGCCAAGGGCTTCTCTACGAGCAGTACTTC. The V call is TRBV3-1 (or the pseudogene TRBV3-2), the J call TRBJ2-7; no definite D call. CDR1 is LGHDT and CDR2 is YNNKEL in the germline V gene (reference sequence). The V gene lost 1 base and the J gene lost 3 bases, with 7 bases spanning the gap. This CDR3 region has 13 residues.

This chain joins TRBV3-1 (or the pseudogene TRBV3-2) and TRBJ2-5; TRBD1 agrees at 9 bases. The CDR3 has 18 amino acids. Germline CDR1 LGHDT, CDR2 YNNKEL (reference sequence). After removal of 1 base from V and 4 bases from J, the junction contained 13 bases not matched to a gene. In nucleotides, the CDR3 is TGTGCCAGCAGCCAAGGGGACAGGGTTGTCAGCGGGTTAGAGACCCAGTACTTC. Encoded protein: CASSQGDRVVSGLETQYF.

This chain joins TRBV28 and TRBJ1-2; 9 nucleotides align to TRBD1. The CDR3 totals 17 residues. Germline assignment: CDR1 MDHEN and CDR2 SYDVKM. With V trimmed by 5 bases and J by 5 bases, 15 bases remained unmatched. CDR3 residues: CASSLGTGMGDSYGYTF. In nucleotides, the CDR3 is TGTGCCAGCAGTCTAGGGACAGGGATGGGTGACTCATATGGCTACACCTTC.

The count of this clone is one. The rearrangement uses TRBV5-6 and TRBJ1-2, with TRBD1 identical over 8 bases. V trimming: 4 bases; J trimming: 4 bases; junction bases outside the gene matches: 3. Germline assignment: CDR1 SGHDT and CDR2 YYEEEE. The CDR3 length is 13 residues. As DNA, the CDR3 is TGTGCCAGCAGCGTGACAGGGGCCTATGGCTACACCTTC. The encoded protein is CASSVTGAYGYTF.

The V call is TRBV13, the J call TRBJ1-5, with a possible D match to TRBD1 (5 bases). In germline, CDR1 is PRHDT, CDR2 FYEKMQ (reference sequence). V lost 0 bases and J 6 bases, leaving 12 bases between the germline ends. This CDR3 comprises 15 residues. The CDR3 is CASSLGAGQGQPQHF. The CDR3 DNA sequence: TGTGCCAGCAGCTTAGGGGCCGGGCAGGGTCAGCCCCAGCATTTT.

The CDR3 spells CASSLRGSQGANEQYF. CDR3 bases: TGTGCCAGCAGCTTAAGGGGGTCACAGGGGGCGAACGAGCAGTACTTC. J is TRBJ2-7 and V is TRBV11-1; 9 bases agree with TRBD1. V trimming: 2 bases; J trimming: 5 bases; junction bases outside the gene matches: 10. The CDR3 contains 16 residues. Germline values: CDR1 SGHAT, CDR2 FQDESV (reference sequence).

The V gene is TRBV3-1 (or the pseudogene TRBV3-2), the J gene TRBJ1-2; D is unclear. There are 14 residues in the CDR3. Germline CDR1 LGHDT, CDR2 YNNKEL (reference sequence). Trimming shortened V by 1 base and J by 2 bases, and 8 bases separated the two germline ends. The CDR3 bases are TGTGCCAGCAGCCAAGGACAACCCAACTATGGCTACACCTTC. This sequence encodes CASSQGQPNYGYTF.

The CDR3 loop reads CASSRPNLAEQYF. CDR3 nucleotide sequence: TGTGCCAGCAGCCGCCCGAACCTAGCCGAGCAGTACTTC. V and J are TRBV3-1 (or the pseudogene TRBV3-2) and TRBJ2-7, with a weak D call TRBD2 (5 bases). CDR1 is LGHDT and CDR2 is YNNKEL in the germline V gene (reference sequence). V lost 4 bases and J lost 6, with 13 bases in between. The CDR3 consists of 13 residues.

This sequence joins TRBV4-2 and TRBJ2-1, with TRBD2 matching 9 bases. V lost 4 bases and J lost 4; bases outside the gene matches: 8. Germline-derived CDR1 and CDR2 are LGHNA and YNFKEQ. The CDR3 loop spans 16 amino acids. CDR3 bases: TGTGCCAGCAGCCTAGAAGGGGCGGGGGGGTACAATGAGCAGTTCTTC. It translates to CASSLEGAGGYNEQFF.

The gene calls are TRBV21-1 and TRBJ2-3; the table's D call, TRBD2, has no DNA check behind it. TRBV21-1 is assigned pseudogene status. The CDR3 contains 13 residues. The CDR3 loop reads CAHGSLSTDTQYF. CDR3 bases: TGTGCCCACGGGAGCCTTAGCACAGATACGCAGTATTTT.

The chain links TRBV7-9 to TRBJ2-5, with D tentatively TRBD1 (5 bases). Trimming pared 5 bases from V and 5 bases from J, leaving 12 bases between. The CDR3 consists of 13 residues. Germline V gene data show CDR1 as SEHNR and CDR2 as FQNEAQ (reference sequence). CDR3 DNA sequence: TGTGCCAGCAGCCAGGGCCTCGGGGAGACCCAGTACTTC. Translated, it gives CASSQGLGETQYF.

As for this clone: Other DNA sequences in this sample translate to the same CDR3. The chain carries TRBV6-5 and TRBJ2-1, with no clear D. This CDR3 is built from 11 residues. V was clipped by 7 bases and J by 4 bases, with 5 bases between them. Germline V CDR1 and CDR2: MNHEY, SVGAGI. CDR3 sequence reads: CASTLYNEQFF. In DNA, the CDR3 is TGTGCCAGCACCCTATACAATGAGCAGTTCTTC.

The chain recombines TRBV6-5 with TRBJ2-7; 13 nucleotides match TRBD2. Germline CDR1 and CDR2: MNHEY and SVGAGI. The CDR3 consists of 14 residues. V trimming: 6 bases; J trimming: 1 base; junction bases outside the gene matches: 0. CDR3 in amino acids: CASRGLAGSYEQYF. The CDR3 DNA sequence: TGTGCCAGCAGGGGACTAGCGGGGTCCTACGAGCAGTACTTC.

The chain joins TRBV7-2 to TRBJ2-1, with 9 positions matching TRBD2. The junction had 5 bases not matched to a gene; V was cut back by 3 bases and J by 5 bases. CDR1 and CDR2 (germline): SGHTA, FQGNSA. The CDR3 is made up of 15 amino acids. CDR3 sequence (DNA): TGTGCCAGCAGCTTGGACAGCGGGGGGAACAATGAGCAGTTCTTC. Encoded protein: CASSLDSGGNNEQFF.

The chain has TRBV19 and TRBJ2-6, with D perhaps TRBD1 (6 bases). V shed 1 base and J shed 2 bases, with 12 bases lying between them. In germline, CDR1 is LNHDA, CDR2 SQIVND (reference sequence). The CDR3 contains 17 residues. This CDR3 reads CASSIGDKNPGANVLTF. The CDR3 nucleotides are TGTGCCAGTAGTATAGGGGACAAGAATCCTGGGGCCAACGTCCTGACTTTC.

The genes are TRBV5-6 and TRBJ2-1; TRBD2 agrees at 8 bases. V dropped 7 bases and J dropped 2; count of bases not matched to a gene: 8. The CDR3 runs 15 residues. Germline V gene lookup returns CDR1 SGHDT and CDR2 YYEEEE. The CDR3 DNA follows: TGTGCCAGCTTGGGGAGCGGGAGAGCCTACAATGAGCAGTTCTTC. Its translation: CASLGSGRAYNEQFF. Complete variable domain (other parts from reference TRBV5-6 and TRBJ2-1): DAGVTQSPTHLIKTRGQQVTLRCSPKSGHDTVSWYQQALGQGPQFIFQYYEEEERQRGNFPDRFSGHQFPNYSSELNVNALLLGDSALYLCASLGSGRAYNEQFFGPGTRLTVL.